This entry describes one T cell receptor beta chain. These data originate in a study of blood T cell repertoires in COVID-19. The overall study: The United States, Italy and Spain provided the acute and convalescent COVID-19 samples. Nucleic acid was either cDNA or gDNA, and it came from T cells, B-cell-depleted T cells, or PBMCs.

As originally analysed: Cell counts per sample came from amplifying reference gene primers. This table comes from immunoSEQ multiplex PCR, and its TCRdb copy is limited to in-frame clones, with some not included. V and J calls and clone size are as listed in that table; D and trimming were resolved from the DNA. The sample records about 400,000 clones, roughly 90% being singletons. The germline gives CDR1 ENHRY, CDR2 SYGVKD. CDR3 length equals 13 residues. V was pared by 0 bases and J by 8 bases, with 8 bases between. The sequenced material came from peripheral blood. The receptor's source is a woman aged 30 to 39 with acute or convalescent COVID-19. The chain employs TRBV10-3 and TRBJ2-1, with a weak D call TRBD2 (6 bases). The CDR3 reads CAISESREDEQFF. Here the CDR3 DNA reads TGTGCCATCAGTGAGTCAAGGGAGGATGAGCAGTTCTTC.